This T cell receptor beta chain appears in the sequencing data of a study of T cell clonality in common variable immunodeficiency. This clone was detected many times. The antigen remains unidentified. With the read ending 3 residues before the CDR3 end, the germline J gene is used to fill in that end. Study-level results: Reportedly, TCR beta sequences from common variable immunodeficiency showed fewer deletions and N-nucleotide insertions.

CDR3 length equals 12 residues. Germline V gene lookup returns CDR1 LNHDA and CDR2 SQIVND (reference sequence). Between the trimmed V and J ends, which lost 3 bases and 1 base, there was a span of 3 bases. TCRdb keeps only in-frame clones here, not all; method: immunoSEQ multiplex PCR. The sample is made up of 25,000 to 30,000 clones, none counted only once. This clonotype originated in a human donor with common variable immunodeficiency. The J gene is TRBJ1-1, the V gene TRBV19; D remains ambiguous. The specimen was peripheral blood mononuclear cells. The CDR3 loop reads CASSIRNTEAFF. The part of the CDR3 DNA that was read is TGTGCCAGTAGTATCAGGAACACTGAA.